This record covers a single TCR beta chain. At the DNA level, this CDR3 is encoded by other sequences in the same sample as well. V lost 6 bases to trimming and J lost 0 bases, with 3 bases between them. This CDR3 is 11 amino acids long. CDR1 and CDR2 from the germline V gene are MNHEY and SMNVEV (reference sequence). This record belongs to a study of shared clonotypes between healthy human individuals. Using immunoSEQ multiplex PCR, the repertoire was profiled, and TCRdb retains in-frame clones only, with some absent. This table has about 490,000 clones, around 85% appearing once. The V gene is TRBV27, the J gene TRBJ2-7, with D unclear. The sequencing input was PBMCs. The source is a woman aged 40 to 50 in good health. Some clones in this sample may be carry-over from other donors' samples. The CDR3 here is CASSSSYEQYF. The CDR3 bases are TGTGCCAGCAGCTCCTCCTACGAGCAGTACTTC.